One and the same sample provided the 5 T cell receptor beta chains below, sequenced in a study of beta chain features in type 1 diabetes (dated by TCRdb to the late 2010s). Points the paper makes about the study in general: Type 1 diabetes patients showed a moderate but significant shortening of TCRB CDR3 length in all four CD4+ subsets.

The library was built by means of the immunoSEQ multiplex PCR assay. The High Capacity cDNA Reverse Transcription Kit was used to reverse transcribe all of the isolated RNA, meaning that expressed TCRB transcripts were what got sequenced. TCRdb limited this immuneACCESS table to in-frame rearrangements with V and J called. A share of clones is missing; checked studies link under half to unresolved V genes, and the rest is unexplained. For this sample the table gives a few hundred thousand clones, of which about 14% were detected only once. The ten largest clonotypes hold about 0.015% of the sample. These TCRs are of unknown antigen specificity. Sequenced material: naive CD4+ T cells from blood. The meaning of the sample's cell subset or site label: true naive CD4+ T cells. Every receptor here comes from a woman aged 18-29 years with type 1 diabetes.

The J gene is TRBJ2-1, the V gene TRBV5-1, with D possibly matching TRBD1 (6 bases). Germline V lookup: CDR1 SGHRS, CDR2 YFSETQ. V was cut by 3 bases and J by 0 bases, with 10 bases left in between. The CDR3 consists of 15 residues. In DNA form, the CDR3 reads TGCGCCAGCAGCTGGACAGCCGGCTCCTACAATGAGCAGTTCTTC. It translates to CASSWTAGSYNEQFF.

This clone appeared once. The rearrangement links TRBV28 to TRBJ2-1; 9 bases agree with TRBD2. CDR1 is MDHEN and CDR2 is SYDVKM in the germline V gene. With V trimmed by 6 bases and J by 5 bases, 20 bases remained unmatched. The CDR3 covers 19 residues. The CDR3 DNA reads TGTGCCAGCAGCCCCGCTTGGGGTGGCGGGAGGGCGACAGACAATGAGCAGTTCTTC. This codes for CASSPAWGGGRATDNEQFF.

This clone was found a few times. The gene calls are TRBV19 and TRBJ2-1; perhaps TRBD2 as D (7 bases). This CDR3 contains 16 residues. Germline V lookup: CDR1 LNHDA, CDR2 SQIVND (reference sequence). The V gene lost 4 bases and the J gene lost 0 bases, with 13 bases spanning the gap. The CDR3 protein is CASSTKGGSSYNEQFF. The CDR3 DNA reads as TGTGCCAGTAGTACCAAGGGGGGGAGCTCCTACAATGAGCAGTTCTTC.

This clone turned up a few times. At one end the junction does not follow the germline gene, possibly because of a read error. V gene TRBV10-3 combines with J gene TRBJ2-1; 9 bases are shared with TRBD2. The V gene's germline CDR1 is ENHRY and CDR2 SYGVKD. CDR3 length: 12 residues. For the CDR3, the DNA is TGTGCCATCAGTGAGTCCGGGACTAGCTCGATCTTC. Its translation: CAISESGTSSIF.

A few counts support this clone. The V call is TRBV4-1, the J call TRBJ2-5; no clear D gene. The CDR3 has 14 amino acids. Trimming removed 1 base at V and 0 bases at J, with 6 bases between. Per germline, CDR1 MGHRA and CDR2 YSYEKL. The CDR3 spells CASSQVGNQETQYF. The CDR3 DNA is TGCGCCAGCAGCCAAGTTGGCAACCAAGAGACCCAGTACTTC.